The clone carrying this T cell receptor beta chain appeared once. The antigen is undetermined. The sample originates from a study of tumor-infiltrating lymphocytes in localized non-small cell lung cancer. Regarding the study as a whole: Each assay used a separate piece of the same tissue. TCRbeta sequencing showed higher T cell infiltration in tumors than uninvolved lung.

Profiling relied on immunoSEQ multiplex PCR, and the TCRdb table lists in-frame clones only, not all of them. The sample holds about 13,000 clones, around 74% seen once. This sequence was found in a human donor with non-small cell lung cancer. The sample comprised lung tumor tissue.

CDR3 loop: CASSLALQASLQETQYF. The DNA of the CDR3 is TGTGCCAGCAGTTTGGCGTTACAGGCTAGTTTACAAGAGACCCAGTACTTC. This sequence joins TRBV28 and TRBJ2-5; tentative D call: TRBD1 (5 bases). The CDR3 has 17 amino acids. The V gene lost 3 bases and the J gene lost 2 bases, with 19 bases spanning the gap. CDR1 MDHEN and CDR2 SYDVKM come from the germline V gene. The full variable domain, completed using reference TRBV28 and TRBJ2-5, is DVKVTQSSRYLVKRTGEKVFLECVQDMDHENMFWYRQDPGLGLRLIYFSYDVKMKEKGDIPEGYSVSREKKERFSLILESASTNQTSMYLCASSLALQASLQETQYFGPGTRLLVL.